The next 21 T cell receptor beta chains were all read from a single sample in a study of T cells expressing NK-cell markers. TCRdb re-called the 5' RACE reads and gives one entry per CDR3 protein, without DNA. The sample totals around 380,000 distinct CDR3 sequences. The sample comprised blood T cells: a sorted CD56 or NKG2C T cell subset, CD4+ or CD8+ T cells, or bulk PBMC T cells (not recorded which). These receptors all come from a woman aged 50 to 60 in good health.

This rearrangement joins TRBV19 to TRBJ2-7. The CDR3 has 13 residues. The germline V gene has CDR1 LNHDA and CDR2 SQIVND (reference sequence). Here the CDR3 reads CASSIVPSYEQYF. Variable domain in full (rest from reference TRBV19 and TRBJ2-7): DGGITQSPKYLFRKEGQNVTLSCEQNLNHDAMYWYRQDPGQGLRLIYYSQIVNDFQKGDIAEGYSVSREKKESFPLTVTSAQKNPTAFYLCASSIVPSYEQYFGPGTRLTVT.

V and J are TRBV12-3 or TRBV12-4 and TRBJ1-4; TCRdb selects TRBD1, and the lack of DNA leaves this call unchecked. The CDR3 totals 15 residues. CDR3 residues: CASSSPGRGDEKLFF.

The rearrangement joins TRBV4-1 to TRBJ2-2. CDR1 MGHRA and CDR2 YSYEKL come from the germline V gene. There are 16 residues in the CDR3. The CDR3 sequence: CASSQDLGQNTGELFF.

The V gene is TRBV11-2, the J gene TRBJ1-1; the TCRdb D gene call, TRBD1, has no DNA to confirm it. Germline V gene sequence: CDR1 SGHAT, CDR2 FQNNGV. This CDR3 region has 13 residues. The CDR3 region is CASSRGAPGMAFF. The full variable domain, with the rest looked up from reference TRBV11-2 and TRBJ1-1, is EAGVAQSPRYKIIEKRQSVAFWCNPISGHATLYWYQQILGQGPKLLIQFQNNGVVDDSQLPKDRFSAERLKGVDSTLKIQPAKLEDSAVYLCASSRGAPGMAFFGQGTRLTVV.

The chain has TRBV3-1 and TRBJ2-5. CDR3 length: 14 residues. Germline V gene data show CDR1 as LGHDT and CDR2 as YNNKEL (reference sequence). The CDR3 loop reads CASSQDVVLKTQYF.

The gene calls are TRBV12-3 or TRBV12-4 and TRBJ2-7. There are 13 residues in the CDR3. The CDR3 is CASSPAGSYEQYF.

The chain uses TRBV5-6 and TRBJ2-2. The CDR3 extends over 14 amino acids. The germline gives CDR1 SGHDT, CDR2 YYEEEE. CDR3 sequence: CASSLLANTGELFF.

The genes are TRBV6-5 and TRBJ2-7; the D gene TCRdb calls, TRBD1, cannot be checked with no DNA. CDR1 and CDR2 (germline): MNHEY, SVGAGI. CDR3 length equals 12 residues. The CDR3 protein is CASRGQAPGQYF.

The rearrangement joins TRBV7-2 to TRBJ2-2; without DNA, the TCRdb call of TRBD1 cannot be checked. The length of the CDR3 is 14 residues. Looked up from germline, CDR1 is SGHTA and CDR2 is FQGNSA. CDR3 sequence: CASSRDRYTGELFF.

The chain combines TRBV24-1 with TRBJ2-5; the TRBD2 assignment by TCRdb is unverifiable without DNA. The CDR3 spans 14 residues. CDR1 and CDR2 from the germline V gene are KGHDR and SFDVKD. The CDR3: CATSVGGSRETQYF.

The chain is built from TRBV18 and TRBJ1-2. CDR1 and CDR2 (germline): KGHSH, LQKENI. This CDR3 is built from 15 residues. This chain's CDR3 is CASSPEQGPAYGYTF.

This sequence joins TRBV7-2 and TRBJ2-5. The CDR3 sequence is 15 residues long. CDR1 and CDR2 (germline): SGHTA, FQGNSA. CDR3 amino acids: CASSLGVYARETQYF.

The genes are TRBV2 and TRBJ2-3. Germline lookup yields CDR1 SNHLY and CDR2 FYNNEI. The CDR3 sequence is 12 residues long. CDR3 amino acids: CARQGITDTQYF.

V usage is TRBV10-1 and J usage is TRBJ1-1; TCRdb returns TRBD1, unconfirmable since there is no DNA. This CDR3 region has 14 residues. Germline V gene data show CDR1 as WNHNN and CDR2 as SYGVQD (reference sequence). Here the CDR3 reads CASSERQDRDRAFF.

V and J are TRBV7-9 and TRBJ1-1. The germline gives CDR1 SEHNR, CDR2 FQNEAQ (reference sequence). There are 15 residues in the CDR3. The CDR3 is CASSLALRVGTEAFF.

V is TRBV10-1 and J is TRBJ2-5. Germline V gene lookup returns CDR1 WNHNN and CDR2 SYGVQD (reference sequence). This CDR3 has 13 amino acids. CDR3: CASSLRIQETQYF.

This chain's CDR3 is CAISDRVEQYF. V is TRBV2 and J is TRBJ2-7; the D call of TRBD1 rests on TCRdb alone, since no DNA is present to check it. The CDR3 runs 11 residues. CDR1 SNHLY and CDR2 FYNNEI come from the germline V gene.

This chain links TRBV11-3 with TRBJ2-1; TCRdb outputs TRBD2, but without DNA this stays unchecked. The length of the CDR3 is 15 residues. Germline V CDR1 and CDR2: SGHNT, YENEEA. This CDR3 is CASSSLAGRAGEQFF.

The chain has TRBV7-9 and TRBJ2-6; TCRdb reports TRBD1, a call that lacks DNA to check it against. Germline-derived CDR1 and CDR2 are SEHNR and FQNEAQ (reference sequence). CDR3 length equals 13 residues. This CDR3 is CAGGKTGANVLTF.

The gene calls are TRBV4-1 and TRBJ2-1; TCRdb indicates TRBD1, and absent DNA this call remains unverified. The CDR3 has 15 residues. CDR1 is MGHRA and CDR2 is YSYEKL in the germline V gene. This CDR3 is CASNTGFGNPHEQFF.

The V and J genes are TRBV11-2 and TRBJ2-3; TCRdb reports TRBD2, a call that lacks DNA to check it against. Germline V lookup: CDR1 SGHAT, CDR2 FQNNGV. There are 14 residues in the CDR3. The CDR3 reads CASRKPREGDTQYF.